These T cell receptor beta chains were read from a single sample in a study of blood T cells in healthy people across ages. Using its own MiXCR run on the 5' RACE reads, TCRdb lists one record per CDR3 protein. The repertoire has hundreds of thousands of distinct CDR3 sequences, roughly 41% of them found once; the top ten carry 25% to 30%. The sample was blood. The receptors here all came from an elderly man in good health. Both conserved end residues are part of each CDR3. A D gene is named only where the DNA matches it firmly. A clone size is listed for some rows: how often the clone was seen (once, few, many), or a class if it is expanded.

few,TRBJ2-5,TRBD2,TRBV6-1,16,TGTGCCAGCAGTGTGACTAGCGCTCGGATGGCGGAGACCCAGTACTTC,CASSVTSARMAETQYF
few,TRBJ2-4,TRBD2,TRBV4-2,19,TGTGCCAGCAGCCAAGGGTTCCGGGCTAGCGGGTCTCCGGGGAACATTCAGTACTTC,CASSQGFRASGSPGNIQYF
many,TRBJ1-2,TRBD1,TRBV6-6,16,TGTGCCAGCAGTTACCCCCCGGGACAGGGGAGGCATGGCTACACCTTC,CASSYPPGQGRHGYTF
few,TRBJ2-4,TRBD1,TRBV7-2,16,TGTGCCAGCAGCCCCGACCGGACAGGGGGAGGAAACATTCAGTACTTC,CASSPDRTGGGNIQYF
.,TRBJ2-5,TRBD2,TRBV27,17,TGTGCCAGCAGTCCTCTAGCGGGAGGGCCCTCGGTTGAGACCCAGTACTTC,CASSPLAGGPSVETQYF
many,TRBJ2-3,.,TRBV20-1,13,TGCAGTGCTAGCGATCTGAATGTAGATACGCAGTATTTT,CSASDLNVDTQYF
.,TRBJ2-3,.,TRBV6-6,15,TGTGTCAGCAGACAACAGGGTTGGGGCACAGATACGCAGTATTTT,CVSRQQGWGTDTQYF
.,TRBJ1-1,.,TRBV9,15,TGTGCCAGCAGCGAGACCAGCGGGGCGAACACTGAAGCTTTCTTT,CASSETSGANTEAFF
few,TRBJ2-3,TRBD2,TRBV4-3,16,TGCGCCAGCAGCCAAGATAGAGCGGGAGGGATGGATACGCAGTATTTT,CASSQDRAGGMDTQYF
many,TRBJ2-7,.,TRBV28,12,TGTGCCGTGGTAGGGTGGGGTTACGAGCAGTACTTC,CAVVGWGYEQYF
once,TRBJ2-3,.,TRBV11-3,14,TGTGCCAGCAGCTTTAGAGGGGAATCAGATACGCTGTATTTT,CASSFRGESDTLYF
few,TRBJ2-3,TRBD1,TRBV7-2,16,TGTGCCAGCAGTCCCACCGGGACAGGGGTCATGTATACGCAGTATTTT,CASSPTGTGVMYTQYF
many,TRBJ2-6,.,TRBV3-1,15,TGTGCCAGCAGCGCGGGATCCTCTGGGGCCAACGTCCTGACTTTC,CASSAGSSGANVLTF
few,TRBJ2-7,TRBD2,TRBV6-6,15,TGTGCCAGCAGCCTTAGCGGGGCCCATTCCTACGAGCAGTACTTC,CASSLSGAHSYEQYF
.,TRBJ2-7,.,TRBV29-1,11,TGCAGCGTTTTGGGTACCTACGAGCAGTACTTC,CSVLGTYEQYF
.,TRBJ2-7,.,TRBV3-1,16,TGTGCCAGCAGCCCTATCGGGACACCTTTATCCTACGAGCAGTACTTC,CASSPIGTPLSYEQYF
.,TRBJ2-7,.,TRBV7-9,15,TGTGCCAGCAGCCGAAGTAGCGTGGGCTCCTACGAGCAGTACTTC,CASSRSSVGSYEQYF
.,TRBJ1-1,.,TRBV7-8,16,TGTGCCAGCAGCCACGGGCAGGCCTTCCTGAACACTGAAGCTTTCTTT,CASSHGQAFLNTEAFF
.,TRBJ1-6,.,TRBV3-1,16,TGTGCCAGCAGCCAAGCGTCGAGGGTTTGGAATTCACCCCTCCACTTT,CASSQASRVWNSPLHF
.,TRBJ2-3,.,TRBV7-9,16,TGTGCCAGCCACTCGTCCCGGGACCCTTTCCCAGATACGCAGTATTTT,CASHSSRDPFPDTQYF
few,TRBJ1-4,.,TRBV6-5,16,TGTGCCAGCAGTTATAATCGGCCGCCGGCTAATGAAAAACTGTTTTTT,CASSYNRPPANEKLFF
many,TRBJ2-7,TRBD1,TRBV29-1,14,TGCAGCGTAGTCCGGACAGGGGTCGAAGTCGAGCAGTACTTC,CSVVRTGVEVEQYF
few,TRBJ1-2,TRBD1,TRBV6-1,14,TGTGCCAGCAGTGGGGACAGGGGGATATATGGCTACACCTTC,CASSGDRGIYGYTF
.,TRBJ2-3,TRBD2,TRBV19,15,TGTGCCAGTACCTCTAGCGGGGGGGCCGAAGATACGCAGTATTTT,CASTSSGGAEDTQYF
.,TRBJ2-3,.,TRBV21-1,16,TGTGCCAGCAGCAAAGGCACTAGCGTGATCACAGATACGCAGTATTTT,CASSKGTSVITDTQYF
few,TRBJ1-5,.,TRBV29-1,13,TGCAGCGGGGGGGACGGCTACAATCAGCCCCAGCATTTT,CSGGDGYNQPQHF
few,TRBJ2-4,.,TRBV20-1,14,TGCAGTGCTAGAGATACGGGTACCAAAAACATTCAGTACTTC,CSARDTGTKNIQYF
.,TRBJ2-1,TRBD2,TRBV6-2/TRBV6-3,16,TGTGCCAGCAGTTCCCCTGCTAGCGGGGGGTACAATGAGCAGTTCTTC,CASSSPASGGYNEQFF
few,TRBJ2-3,TRBD2,TRBV20-1,11,TGCGGGGGACTAGGGATAGATACGCAGTATTTT,CGGLGIDTQYF
.,TRBJ1-1,TRBD1,TRBV5-1,18,TGCGCCAGCAGCCGGGACAGGGGAAGTGAGTATGGGGGTACTGAAGCTTTCTTT,CASSRDRGSEYGGTEAFF
few,TRBJ1-6,TRBD1,TRBV9,18,TGTGCCAGCAGCGGAGGAAACCCCGGGACAGGCTATAATTCACCCCTCCACTTT,CASSGGNPGTGYNSPLHF
.,TRBJ2-5,.,TRBV7-9,13,TGTGCCAGCAGCCGCCCGGGGATAGAGACCCAGTACTTC,CASSRPGIETQYF
.,TRBJ1-4,.,TRBV11-2,18,TGTGCCAGCAGCTTAGGACGGGCAGGATATACAACTAATGAAAAACTGTTTTTT,CASSLGRAGYTTNEKLFF
few,TRBJ2-7,TRBD1,TRBV12-3/TRBV12-4,14,TGTGCCAGCAGCAGACAGGGGGGGATCTACGAGCAGTACTTC,CASSRQGGIYEQYF
many,TRBJ2-7,TRBD1,TRBV18,15,TGTGCCAGCTCACCCGGACAGGGGTCCTCCTACGAGCAGTACTTC,CASSPGQGSSYEQYF
.,TRBJ1-5,.,TRBV28,14,TGTGTCACTTTGGTGGGTGGGGGCAATCAGCCCCAGCATTTT,CVTLVGGGNQPQHF
many,TRBJ2-7,.,TRBV7-6,12,TGTGCCAGCAGCTTAGTAGACTACGAGCAGTACTTC,CASSLVDYEQYF
.,TRBJ2-1,TRBD1,TRBV7-6,15,TGTGCCAGCAGCCCAGAGGCAGGGGGCATGAATGAGCAGTTCTTC,CASSPEAGGMNEQFF
.,TRBJ2-7,.,TRBV4-3,16,TGCGCCAGCAGCCAAGCAGGCAGCCTGGGCTACAATGAGCAGTACTTC,CASSQAGSLGYNEQYF
.,TRBJ2-7,TRBD1,TRBV7-6,15,TGTGCCAGCAGCGTTGGACAGGGGCCCCTCTACGAGCAGTACTTC,CASSVGQGPLYEQYF
few,TRBJ2-5,TRBD1,TRBV6-2/TRBV6-3,14,TGTGCCAGTAGGTTGACAGGGGGCACGAAGACCCAGTACTTC,CASRLTGGTKTQYF
.,TRBJ2-5,.,TRBV14,13,TGTGCCAGCAGCGATTCAAGTGCACGGACCCAGTACTTC,CASSDSSARTQYF
many,TRBJ2-7,.,TRBV18,14,TGTGCCAGCTCACCAGGGGCAGGCTTCTACGAGCAGTACTTC,CASSPGAGFYEQYF
few,TRBJ2-7,TRBD2,TRBV4-2,14,TGTGCCAGCACCCCTAGCGGGGGTTCCTACGAGCAGTACTTC,CASTPSGGSYEQYF
.,TRBJ1-5,.,TRBV7-2,13,TGTGCCAGCAGCTCACAAGGAATCGGCCCCCAGCATTTT,CASSSQGIGPQHF